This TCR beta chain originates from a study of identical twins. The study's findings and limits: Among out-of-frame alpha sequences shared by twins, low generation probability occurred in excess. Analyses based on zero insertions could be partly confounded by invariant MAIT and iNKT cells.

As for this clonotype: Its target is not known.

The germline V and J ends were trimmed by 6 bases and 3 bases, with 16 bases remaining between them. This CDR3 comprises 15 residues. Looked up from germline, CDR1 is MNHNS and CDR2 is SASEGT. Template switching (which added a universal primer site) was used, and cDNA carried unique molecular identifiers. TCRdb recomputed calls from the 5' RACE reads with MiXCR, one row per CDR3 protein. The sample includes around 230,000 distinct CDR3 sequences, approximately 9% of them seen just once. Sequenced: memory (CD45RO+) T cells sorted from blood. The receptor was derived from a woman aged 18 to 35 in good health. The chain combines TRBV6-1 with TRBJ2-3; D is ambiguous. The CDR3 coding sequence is TGTGCCAGCAGCCAGGTCCTAGGGATTACAGATACGCAGTATTTT. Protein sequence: CASSQVLGITDTQYF.